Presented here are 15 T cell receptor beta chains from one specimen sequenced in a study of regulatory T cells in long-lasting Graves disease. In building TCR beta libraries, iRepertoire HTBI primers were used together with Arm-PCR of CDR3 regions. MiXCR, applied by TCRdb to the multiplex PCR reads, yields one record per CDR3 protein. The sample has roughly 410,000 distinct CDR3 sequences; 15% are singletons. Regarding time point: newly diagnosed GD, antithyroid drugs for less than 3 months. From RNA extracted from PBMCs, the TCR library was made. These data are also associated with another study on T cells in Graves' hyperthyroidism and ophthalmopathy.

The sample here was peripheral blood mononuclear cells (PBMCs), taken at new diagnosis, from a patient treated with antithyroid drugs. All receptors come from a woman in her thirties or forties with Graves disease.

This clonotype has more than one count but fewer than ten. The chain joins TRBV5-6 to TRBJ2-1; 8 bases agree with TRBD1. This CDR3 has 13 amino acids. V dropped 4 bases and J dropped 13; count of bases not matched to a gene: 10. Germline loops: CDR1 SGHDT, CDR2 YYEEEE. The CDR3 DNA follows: TGTGCCAGCAGCACCCCAGGGGGCGGCGGCCAGTTCTTC. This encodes CASSTPGGGGQFF.

The CDR3 DNA follows: TGTGCCAGCAGCTCCGGACAGGGGGCTTTGAGGAACGAGCAGTACTTC. Translation gives CASSSGQGALRNEQYF. V and J are TRBV11-2 and TRBJ2-7; TRBD1 agrees at 11 bases. The trim removed 4 bases at V and 5 bases at J, leaving 10 bases unmatched. This CDR3 region has 16 residues. Germline assignment: CDR1 SGHAT and CDR2 FQNNGV.

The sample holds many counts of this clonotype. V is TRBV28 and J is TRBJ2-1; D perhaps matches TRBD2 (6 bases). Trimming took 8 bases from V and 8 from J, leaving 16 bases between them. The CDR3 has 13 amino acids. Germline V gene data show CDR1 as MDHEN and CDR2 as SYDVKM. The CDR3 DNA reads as TGTGCCAGCGGAAAGAGACTAGTCCATGAGCAGTTCTTC. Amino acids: CASGKRLVHEQFF.

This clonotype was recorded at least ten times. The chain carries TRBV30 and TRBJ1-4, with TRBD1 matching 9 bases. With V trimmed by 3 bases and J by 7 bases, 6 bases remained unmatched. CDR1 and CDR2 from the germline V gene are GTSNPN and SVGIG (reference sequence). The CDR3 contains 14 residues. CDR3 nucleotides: TGTGCCTGGAGCTTACAGGGGGCGACTGAAAAACTGTTTTTT. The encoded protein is CAWSLQGATEKLFF.

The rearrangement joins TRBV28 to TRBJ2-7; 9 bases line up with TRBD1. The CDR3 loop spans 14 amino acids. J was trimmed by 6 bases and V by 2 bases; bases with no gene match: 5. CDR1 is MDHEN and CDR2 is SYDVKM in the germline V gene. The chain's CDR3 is CASSLMGTGREQYF. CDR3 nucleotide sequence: TGTGCCAGCAGTTTAATGGGGACAGGGCGCGAGCAGTACTTC. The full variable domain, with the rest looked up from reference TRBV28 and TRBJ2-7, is DVKVTQSSRYLVKRTGEKVFLECVQDMDHENMFWYRQDPGLGLRLIYFSYDVKMKEKGDIPEGYSVSREKKERFSLILESASTNQTSMYLCASSLMGTGREQYFGPGTRLTVT.

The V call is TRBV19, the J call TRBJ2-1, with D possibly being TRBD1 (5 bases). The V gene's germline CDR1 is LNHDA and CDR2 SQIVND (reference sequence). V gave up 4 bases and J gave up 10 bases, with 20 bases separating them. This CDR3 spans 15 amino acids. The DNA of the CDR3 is TGTGCCAGTAGTACCGCACGGCCAGGGCTGGGGGAGCAGTTCTTC. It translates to CASSTARPGLGEQFF.

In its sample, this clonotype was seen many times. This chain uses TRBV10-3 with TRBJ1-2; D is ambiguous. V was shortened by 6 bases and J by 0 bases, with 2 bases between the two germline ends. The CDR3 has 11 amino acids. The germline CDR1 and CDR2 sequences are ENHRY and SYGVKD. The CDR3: CAIRANYGYTF. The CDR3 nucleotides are TGTGCCATCAGAGCTAACTATGGCTACACCTTC.

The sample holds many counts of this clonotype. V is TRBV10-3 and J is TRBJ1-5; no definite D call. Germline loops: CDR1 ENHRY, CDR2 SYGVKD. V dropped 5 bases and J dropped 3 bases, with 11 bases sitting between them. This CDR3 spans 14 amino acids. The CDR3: CAISPGRDNQPQHF. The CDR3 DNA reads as TGTGCCATCAGTCCCGGACGGGACAATCAGCCCCAGCATTTT.

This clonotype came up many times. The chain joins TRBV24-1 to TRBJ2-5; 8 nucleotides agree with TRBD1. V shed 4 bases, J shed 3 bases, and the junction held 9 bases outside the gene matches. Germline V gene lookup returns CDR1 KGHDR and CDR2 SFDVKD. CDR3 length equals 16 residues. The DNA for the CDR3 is TGTGCCACCAGTGACCCCGACAGGGGTGGCGAAGAGACCCAGTACTTC. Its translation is CATSDPDRGGEETQYF.

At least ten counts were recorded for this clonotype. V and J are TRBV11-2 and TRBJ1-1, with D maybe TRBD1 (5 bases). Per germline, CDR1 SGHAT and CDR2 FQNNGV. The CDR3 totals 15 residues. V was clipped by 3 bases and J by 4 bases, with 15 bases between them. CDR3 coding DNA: TGTGCCAGCAGCTTTCGGACACTTGGGGTCACTGAAGCTTTCTTT. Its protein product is CASSFRTLGVTEAFF.

CDR3 protein: CASSTDINNEQFF. For the CDR3, the DNA is TGTGCCAGCAGCACGGACATCAACAATGAGCAGTTCTTC. V and J are TRBV7-9 and TRBJ2-1, with D perhaps matching TRBD1 (5 bases). In germline, CDR1 is SEHNR, CDR2 FQNEAQ (reference sequence). V lost 5 bases to trimming and J lost 5 bases, with 10 bases between them. This CDR3 is 13 amino acids long.

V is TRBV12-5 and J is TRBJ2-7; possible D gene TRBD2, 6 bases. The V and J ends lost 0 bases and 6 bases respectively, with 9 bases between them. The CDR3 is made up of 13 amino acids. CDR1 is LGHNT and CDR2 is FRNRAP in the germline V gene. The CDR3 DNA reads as TGTGCTAGTGGTTTGGTAACGGGAGTCGAGCAGTACTTC. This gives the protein CASGLVTGVEQYF.

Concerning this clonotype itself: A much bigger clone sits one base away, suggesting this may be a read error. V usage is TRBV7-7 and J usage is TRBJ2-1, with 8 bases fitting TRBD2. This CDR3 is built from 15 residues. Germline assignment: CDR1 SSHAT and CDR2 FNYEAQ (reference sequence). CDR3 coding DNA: TGTGCTAGCAGCTTAGAAGGGGCGGGAGGCAATGAGCAGTGCTTC. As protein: CASSLEGAGGNEQCF.

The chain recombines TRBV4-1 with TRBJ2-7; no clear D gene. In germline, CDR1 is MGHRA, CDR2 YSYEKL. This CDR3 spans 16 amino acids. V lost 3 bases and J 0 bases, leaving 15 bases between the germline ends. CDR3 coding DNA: TGCGCCAGCAGCCAGGAGACGGACCGTAGCTCCTACGAGCAGTACTTC. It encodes CASSQETDRSSYEQYF.

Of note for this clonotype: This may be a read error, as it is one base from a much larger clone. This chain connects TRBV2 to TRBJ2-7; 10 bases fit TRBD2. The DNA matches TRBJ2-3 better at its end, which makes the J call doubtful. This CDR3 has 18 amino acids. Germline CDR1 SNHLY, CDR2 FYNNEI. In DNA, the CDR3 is TGTGCCAGCAGACCGCGCGTCCGCGCTAGCGGGAGTGGGGATACGCAGTATTTT. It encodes CASRPRVRASGSGDTQYF.